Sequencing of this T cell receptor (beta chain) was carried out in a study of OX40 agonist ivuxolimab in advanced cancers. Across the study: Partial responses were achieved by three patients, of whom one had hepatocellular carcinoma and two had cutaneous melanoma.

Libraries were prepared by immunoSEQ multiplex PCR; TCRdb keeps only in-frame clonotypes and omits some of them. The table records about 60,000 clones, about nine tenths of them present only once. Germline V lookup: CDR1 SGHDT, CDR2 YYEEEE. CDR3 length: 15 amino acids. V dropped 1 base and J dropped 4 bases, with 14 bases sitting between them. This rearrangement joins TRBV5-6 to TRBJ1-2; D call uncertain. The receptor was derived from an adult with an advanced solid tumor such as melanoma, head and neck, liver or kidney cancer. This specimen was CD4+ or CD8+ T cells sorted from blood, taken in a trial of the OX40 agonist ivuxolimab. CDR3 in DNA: TGTGCCAGCAGCTTGCCCTCGGACTCATTCTATGGCTACACCTTC. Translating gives CASSLPSDSFYGYTF.